The 3 T cell receptor beta chains below come from one sample, sequenced in a study of T cell responses to AZD1222 COVID-19 vaccine. Produced via immunoSEQ multiplex PCR; TCRdb's table is partial and in-frame only. The sample holds under 150,000 clones; over 90% are singletons and the top ten take roughly 5.9%. The specimen comprised peripheral blood, sampled on day 0 of AZD1222 vaccination. These receptors were taken from an adult in good health.

In this sample, this clone turned up once. The J gene is TRBJ2-2, the V gene TRBV7-2; D might be TRBD1 (6 bases). The CDR3 covers 15 residues. Germline loops: CDR1 SGHTA, CDR2 FQGNSA. Trimming removed 1 base at V and 6 bases at J, with 12 bases between. CDR3 nucleotide sequence: TGTGCCAGCAGCTTAGGCAGGGGTTCCCCCGGGGAGCTGTTTTTT. Translation: CASSLGRGSPGELFF.

V gene TRBV4-1 combines with J gene TRBJ1-5; D is unresolved. V lost 1 base and J 7 bases, leaving 14 bases between the germline ends. Germline V gene data show CDR1 as MGHRA and CDR2 as YSYEKL. The CDR3 extends over 15 amino acids. In nucleotides, the CDR3 is TGCGCCAGCAGCCAAGCCCCTCTGTCCAGGCAGCCCCAGCATTTT. This codes for CASSQAPLSRQPQHF.

This rearrangement joins TRBV5-1 to TRBJ2-1; a weak D match, TRBD2 (6 bases). The CDR3 loop spans 14 amino acids. V lost 4 bases to trimming and J lost 6 bases, with 14 bases between them. Germline V gives CDR1 SGHRS, CDR2 YFSETQ. The CDR3 region is CASSGLGTLNEQFF. As DNA, the CDR3 is TGCGCCAGCAGCGGCCTCGGGACTCTCAATGAGCAGTTCTTC.